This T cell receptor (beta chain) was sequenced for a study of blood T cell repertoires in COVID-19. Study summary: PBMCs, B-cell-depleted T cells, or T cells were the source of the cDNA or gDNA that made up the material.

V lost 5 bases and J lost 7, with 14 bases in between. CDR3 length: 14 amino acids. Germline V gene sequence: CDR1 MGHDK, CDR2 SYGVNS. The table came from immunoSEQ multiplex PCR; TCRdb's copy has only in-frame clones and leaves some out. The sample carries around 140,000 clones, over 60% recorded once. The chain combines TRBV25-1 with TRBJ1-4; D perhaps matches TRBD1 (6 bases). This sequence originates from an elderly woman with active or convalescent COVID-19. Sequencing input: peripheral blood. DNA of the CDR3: TGTGCCAGCAGTACCACAGGGACCATTGAAAAACTGTTTTTT. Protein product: CASSTTGTIEKLFF.